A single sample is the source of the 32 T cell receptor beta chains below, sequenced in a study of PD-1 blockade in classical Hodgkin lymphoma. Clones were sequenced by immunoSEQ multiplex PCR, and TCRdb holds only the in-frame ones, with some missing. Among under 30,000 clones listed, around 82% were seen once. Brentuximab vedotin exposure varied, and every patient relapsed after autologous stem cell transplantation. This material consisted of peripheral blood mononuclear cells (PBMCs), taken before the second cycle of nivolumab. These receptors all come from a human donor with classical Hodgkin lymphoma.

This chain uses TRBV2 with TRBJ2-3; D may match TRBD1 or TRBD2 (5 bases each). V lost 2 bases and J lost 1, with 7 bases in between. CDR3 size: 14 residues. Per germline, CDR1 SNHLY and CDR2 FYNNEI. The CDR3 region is CASSERGGTDTQYF. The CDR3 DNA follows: TGTGCCAGCAGTGAACGAGGGGGCACAGATACGCAGTATTTT.

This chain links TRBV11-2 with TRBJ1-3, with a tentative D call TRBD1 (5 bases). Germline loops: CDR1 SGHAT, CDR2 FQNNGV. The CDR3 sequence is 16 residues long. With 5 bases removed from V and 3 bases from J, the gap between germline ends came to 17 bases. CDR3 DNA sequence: TGTGCCAGCAGCCGGGTTCAGGGAGGGAGTGGAAACACCATATATTTT. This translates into CASSRVQGGSGNTIYF.

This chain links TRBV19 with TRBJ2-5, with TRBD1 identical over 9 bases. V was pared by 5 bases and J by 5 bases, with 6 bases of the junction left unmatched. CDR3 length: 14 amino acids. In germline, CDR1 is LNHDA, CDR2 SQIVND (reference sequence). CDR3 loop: CASSVTGGWETQYF. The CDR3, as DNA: TGTGCCAGTAGTGTGACAGGGGGATGGGAGACCCAGTACTTC. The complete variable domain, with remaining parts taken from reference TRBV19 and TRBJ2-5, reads DGGITQSPKYLFRKEGQNVTLSCEQNLNHDAMYWYRQDPGQGLRLIYYSQIVNDFQKGDIAEGYSVSREKKESFPLTVTSAQKNPTAFYLCASSVTGGWETQYFGPGTRLLVL.

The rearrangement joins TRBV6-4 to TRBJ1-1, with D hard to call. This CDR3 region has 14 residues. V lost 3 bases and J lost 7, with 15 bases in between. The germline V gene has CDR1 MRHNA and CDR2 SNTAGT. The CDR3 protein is CASSELSSSSEAFF. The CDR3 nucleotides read TGTGCCAGCAGTGAGCTGTCCAGTTCCAGTGAAGCTTTCTTT.

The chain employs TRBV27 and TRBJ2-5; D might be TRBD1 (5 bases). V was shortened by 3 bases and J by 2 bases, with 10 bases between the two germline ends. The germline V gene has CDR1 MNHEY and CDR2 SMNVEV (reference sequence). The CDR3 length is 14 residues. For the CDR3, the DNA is TGTGCCAGCAGTTTTGGGGCAGGGCAAGAGACCCAGTACTTC. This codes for CASSFGAGQETQYF.

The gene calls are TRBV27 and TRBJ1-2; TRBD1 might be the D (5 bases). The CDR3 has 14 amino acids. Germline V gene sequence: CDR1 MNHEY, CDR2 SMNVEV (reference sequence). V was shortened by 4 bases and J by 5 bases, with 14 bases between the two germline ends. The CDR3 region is CASSSRQGRYGYTF. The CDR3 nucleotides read TGTGCCAGCAGTTCACGTCAGGGTAGATATGGCTACACCTTC.

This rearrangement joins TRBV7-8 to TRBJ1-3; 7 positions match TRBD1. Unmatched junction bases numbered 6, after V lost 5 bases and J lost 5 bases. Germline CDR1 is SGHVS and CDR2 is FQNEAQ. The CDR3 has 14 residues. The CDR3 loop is CASSGRDRRNTIYF. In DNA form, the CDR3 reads TGTGCCAGCAGCGGCCGGGACAGAAGAAACACCATATATTTT.

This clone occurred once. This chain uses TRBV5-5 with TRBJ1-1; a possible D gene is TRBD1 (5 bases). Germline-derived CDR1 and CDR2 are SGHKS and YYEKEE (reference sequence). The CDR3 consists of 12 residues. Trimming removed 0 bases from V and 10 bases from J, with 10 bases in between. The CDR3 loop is CASSLEAGRAFF. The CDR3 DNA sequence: TGTGCCAGCAGCTTGGAAGCAGGGAGAGCTTTCTTT.

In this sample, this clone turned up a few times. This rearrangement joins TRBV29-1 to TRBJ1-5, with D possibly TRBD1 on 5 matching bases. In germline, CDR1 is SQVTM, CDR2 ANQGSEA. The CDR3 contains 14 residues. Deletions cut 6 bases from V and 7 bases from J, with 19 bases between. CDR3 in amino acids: CSVGGTSVGQPQHF. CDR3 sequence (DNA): TGCAGCGTCGGCGGGACGTCCGTCGGGCAGCCCCAGCATTTT.

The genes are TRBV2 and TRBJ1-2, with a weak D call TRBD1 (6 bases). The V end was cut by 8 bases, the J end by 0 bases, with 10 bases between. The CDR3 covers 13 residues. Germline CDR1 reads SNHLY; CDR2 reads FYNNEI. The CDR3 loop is CASHRDANYGYTF. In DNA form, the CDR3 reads TGTGCCAGCCACAGGGATGCTAACTATGGCTACACCTTC.

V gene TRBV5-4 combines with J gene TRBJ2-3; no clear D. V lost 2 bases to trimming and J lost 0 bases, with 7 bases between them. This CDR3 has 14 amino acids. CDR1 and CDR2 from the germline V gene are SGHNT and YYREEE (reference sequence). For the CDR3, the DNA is TGTGCCAGCAGCTTACACGGAAGCACAGATACGCAGTATTTT. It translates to CASSLHGSTDTQYF.

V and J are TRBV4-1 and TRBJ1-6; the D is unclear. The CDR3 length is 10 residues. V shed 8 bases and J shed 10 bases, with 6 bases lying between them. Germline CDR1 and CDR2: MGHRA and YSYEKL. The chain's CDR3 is CASGFSPLHF. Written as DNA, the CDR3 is TGCGCCAGCGGATTCTCACCCCTCCACTTT.

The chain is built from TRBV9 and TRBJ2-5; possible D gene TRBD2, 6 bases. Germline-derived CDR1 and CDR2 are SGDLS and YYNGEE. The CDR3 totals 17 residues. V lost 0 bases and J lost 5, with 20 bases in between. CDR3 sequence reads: CASSVDKRRGLPETQYF. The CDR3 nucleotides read TGTGCCAGCAGCGTAGATAAGAGGCGGGGCCTTCCGGAGACCCAGTACTTC.

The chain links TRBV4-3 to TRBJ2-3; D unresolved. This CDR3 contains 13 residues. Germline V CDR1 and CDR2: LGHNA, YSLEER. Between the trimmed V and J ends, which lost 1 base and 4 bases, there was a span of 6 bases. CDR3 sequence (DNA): TGCGCCAGCAGCCAAGGGGCCTCAGATACGCAGTATTTT. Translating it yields CASSQGASDTQYF.

This CDR3 reads CASRGALGWVQFF. The CDR3 DNA is TGTGCCAGTCGGGGGGCCCTAGGGTGGGTGCAGTTCTTC. The gene calls are TRBV2 and TRBJ2-1, with D tentatively TRBD2 (7 bases). CDR1 is SNHLY and CDR2 is FYNNEI in the germline V gene. Trimming stripped 9 bases from V and 12 bases from J, with 21 bases between. The CDR3 consists of 13 residues. The full variable domain, completed using reference TRBV2 and TRBJ2-1, is EPEVTQTPSHQVTQMGQEVILRCVPISNHLYFYWYRQILGQKVEFLVSFYNNEISEKSEIFDDQFSVERPDGSNFTLKIRSTKLEDSAMYFCASRGALGWVQFFGPGTRLTVL.

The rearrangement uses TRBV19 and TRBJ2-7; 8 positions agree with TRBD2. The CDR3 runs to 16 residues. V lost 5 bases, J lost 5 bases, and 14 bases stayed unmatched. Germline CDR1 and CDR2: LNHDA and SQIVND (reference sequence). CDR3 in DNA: TGTGCCAGTAGTTCTTATTGGGGACTAGACGCTAACGAGCAGTACTTC. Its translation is CASSSYWGLDANEQYF.

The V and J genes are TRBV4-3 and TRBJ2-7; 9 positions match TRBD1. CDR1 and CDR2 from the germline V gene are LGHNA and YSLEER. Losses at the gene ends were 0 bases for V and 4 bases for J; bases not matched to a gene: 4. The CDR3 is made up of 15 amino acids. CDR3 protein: CASSQDLGQGYEQYF. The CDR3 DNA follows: TGCGCCAGCAGCCAAGATCTAGGACAGGGGTACGAGCAGTACTTC.

The CDR3 DNA sequence: TGTGCCAGCAGTTACGGTTGGAATTCGGGAGAGGCTTTCTTCTTC. Its protein product is CASSYGWNSGEAFFF. The gene calls are TRBV6-5 and TRBJ2-1; D might be TRBD2 (6 bases). The germline V gene encodes CDR1 MNHEY and CDR2 SVGAGI. The CDR3 consists of 15 residues. V lost 2 bases, J lost 16 bases, and 24 bases lay in between.

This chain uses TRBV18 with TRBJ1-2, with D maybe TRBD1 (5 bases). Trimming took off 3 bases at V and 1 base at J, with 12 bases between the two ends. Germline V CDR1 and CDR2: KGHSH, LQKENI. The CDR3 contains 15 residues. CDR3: CASSPAGRFNYGYTF. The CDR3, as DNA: TGTGCCAGCTCACCGGCGGGACGCTTTAACTATGGCTACACCTTC.

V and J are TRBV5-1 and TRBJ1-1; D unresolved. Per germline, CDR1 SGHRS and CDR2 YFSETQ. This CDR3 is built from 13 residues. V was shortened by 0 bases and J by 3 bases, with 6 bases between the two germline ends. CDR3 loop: CASSLVQYTEAFF. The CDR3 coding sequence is TGCGCCAGCAGCTTGGTACAGTACACTGAAGCTTTCTTT.

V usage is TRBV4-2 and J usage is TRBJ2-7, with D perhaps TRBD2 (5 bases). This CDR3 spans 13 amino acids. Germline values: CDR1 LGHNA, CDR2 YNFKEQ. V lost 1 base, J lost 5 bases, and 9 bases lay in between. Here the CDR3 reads CASSQALGDEQYF. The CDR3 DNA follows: TGTGCCAGCAGCCAAGCTCTGGGAGACGAGCAGTACTTC.

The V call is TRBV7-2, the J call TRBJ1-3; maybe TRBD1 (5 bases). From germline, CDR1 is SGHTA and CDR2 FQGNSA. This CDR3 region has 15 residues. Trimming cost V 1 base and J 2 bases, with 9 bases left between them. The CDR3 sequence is CASSLVGGTGNTIYF. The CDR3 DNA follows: TGTGCCAGCAGCTTAGTCGGGGGGACTGGAAACACCATATATTTT.

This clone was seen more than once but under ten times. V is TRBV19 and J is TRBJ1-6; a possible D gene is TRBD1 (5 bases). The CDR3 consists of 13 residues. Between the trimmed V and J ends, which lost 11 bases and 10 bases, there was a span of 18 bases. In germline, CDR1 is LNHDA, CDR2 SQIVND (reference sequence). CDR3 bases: TGTGCCGCCGGGGACGAAACGAGATCACCCCTCCACTTT. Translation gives CAAGDETRSPLHF.

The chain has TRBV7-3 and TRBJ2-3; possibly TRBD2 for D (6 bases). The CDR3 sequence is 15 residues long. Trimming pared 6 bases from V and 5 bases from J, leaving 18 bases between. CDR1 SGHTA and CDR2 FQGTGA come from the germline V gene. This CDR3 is CASSPAGTGGDTQYF. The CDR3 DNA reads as TGTGCCAGCAGTCCAGCCGGGACTGGAGGAGATACGCAGTATTTT. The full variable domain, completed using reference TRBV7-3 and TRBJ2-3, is GAGVSQTPSNKVTEKGKYVELRCDPISGHTALYWYRQSLGQGPEFLIYFQGTGAADDSGLPNDRFFAVRPEGSVSTLKIQRTERGDSAVYLCASSPAGTGGDTQYFGPGTRLTVL.

For the CDR3, the DNA is TGTGCCAGCAGCTTCGGGACAGGCTCCACTGAAGCTTTCTTT. Translation: CASSFGTGSTEAFF. This sequence joins TRBV7-9 and TRBJ1-1; 8 nucleotides align to TRBD1. This CDR3 is built from 14 residues. Germline V gene lookup returns CDR1 SEHNR and CDR2 FQNEAQ (reference sequence). The trim removed 3 bases at V and 4 bases at J, leaving 4 bases unmatched. The variable domain in full, with the rest retrieved from reference TRBV7-9 and TRBJ1-1, is DTGVSQNPRHKITKRGQNVTFRCDPISEHNRLYWYRQTLGQGPEFLTYFQNEAQLEKSRLLSDRFSAERPKGSFSTLEIQRTEQGDSAMYLCASSFGTGSTEAFFGQGTRLTVV.

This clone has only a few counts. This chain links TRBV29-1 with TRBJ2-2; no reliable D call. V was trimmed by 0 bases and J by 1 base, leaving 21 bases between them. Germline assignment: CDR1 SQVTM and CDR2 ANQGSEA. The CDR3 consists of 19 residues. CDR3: CSVEDLKEYPRLNTGELFF. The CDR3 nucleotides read TGCAGCGTTGAAGATCTTAAGGAGTATCCTCGGCTGAACACCGGGGAGCTGTTTTTT.

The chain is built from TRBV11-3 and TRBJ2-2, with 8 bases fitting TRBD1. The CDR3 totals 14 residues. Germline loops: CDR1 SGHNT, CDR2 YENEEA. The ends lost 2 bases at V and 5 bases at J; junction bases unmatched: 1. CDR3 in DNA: TGTGCCAGCAGCTTAACAGGGGGAACCGGGGAGCTGTTTTTT. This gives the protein CASSLTGGTGELFF.

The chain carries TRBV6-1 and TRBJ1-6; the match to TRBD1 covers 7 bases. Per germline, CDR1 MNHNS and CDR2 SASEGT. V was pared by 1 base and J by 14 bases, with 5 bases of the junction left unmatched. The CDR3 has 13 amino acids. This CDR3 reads CASSEVRDRSLHF. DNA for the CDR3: TGTGCCAGCAGTGAAGTCCGGGACAGATCCCTCCACTTT.

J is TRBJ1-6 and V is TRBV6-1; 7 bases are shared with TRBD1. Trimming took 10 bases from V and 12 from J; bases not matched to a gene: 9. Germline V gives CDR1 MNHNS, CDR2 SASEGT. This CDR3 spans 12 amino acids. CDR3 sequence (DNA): TGTGCCACAGGGGGGCTACTTGGACCCCTCCACTTT. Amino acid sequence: CATGGLLGPLHF.

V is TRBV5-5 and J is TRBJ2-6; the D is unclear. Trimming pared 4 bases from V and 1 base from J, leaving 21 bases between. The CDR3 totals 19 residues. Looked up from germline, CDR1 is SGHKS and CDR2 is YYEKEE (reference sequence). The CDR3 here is CASSPEPGQMTSGANVLTF. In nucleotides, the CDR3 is TGTGCCAGCAGCCCCGAACCGGGCCAGATGACTTCTGGGGCCAACGTCCTGACTTTC.

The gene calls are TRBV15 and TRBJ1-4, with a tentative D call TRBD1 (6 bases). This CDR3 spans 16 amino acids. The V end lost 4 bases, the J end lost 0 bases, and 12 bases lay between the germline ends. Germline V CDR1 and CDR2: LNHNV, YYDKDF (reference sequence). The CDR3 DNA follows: TGTGCCACCAGCACGCGAGGGGGTTCAACTAATGAAAAACTGTTTTTT. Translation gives CATSTRGGSTNEKLFF.

CDR3 loop: CASSPGTSWEQYF. The CDR3 coding sequence is TGTGCCAGTAGTCCCGGGACTAGCTGGGAGCAGTACTTC. This chain links TRBV19 with TRBJ2-7, with 9 bases matching TRBD2. Germline loops: CDR1 LNHDA, CDR2 SQIVND (reference sequence). CDR3 size: 13 residues. V lost 5 bases, J lost 7 bases, and 6 bases stayed unmatched.